This T cell receptor (beta chain) was sequenced during a study of cytomegalovirus exposure and HLA in healthy donors. Researchers ran the PCR with 60 Vbeta and 13 Jbeta primers. The data were produced by immunoSEQ multiplex PCR, yet TCRdb's version contains in-frame clones alone and is incomplete. The sample records 90,000 to 140,000 clones, 83% being singletons. Overall study findings and caveats: A later analysis linked a missense DCLRE1C variant to TCR beta V- and J-gene trimming. Reported results showed that the classifier diagnosed cytomegalovirus status with high specificity and sensitivity. In a later analysis, several top co-occurrence clusters appeared linked to parvovirus B19, influenza, CMV and Epstein-Barr virus. According to the study, 160 or so TCR beta chains were cytomegalovirus-associated.

V was trimmed by 6 bases and J by 2 bases, leaving 10 bases between them. The germline gives CDR1 MDHEN, CDR2 SYDVKM. The CDR3 totals 13 residues. In the case of this clone: As yet, its antigen is unknown.

V and J are TRBV28 and TRBJ1-2; a possible D gene is TRBD1 (5 bases). Sequences were obtained from PBMCs. This sequence was found in a man aged 18 to 35 in good health and CMV-seronegative. The DNA of the CDR3 is TGTGCCAGCAGCCTGACAGCCAACTATGGCTACACCTTC. It specifies CASSLTANYGYTF.